This T cell receptor (beta chain) emerged from a study of T cell responses to AZD1222 COVID-19 vaccine. Study conclusions and caveats: Donor demographics were predominantly white British with a female majority; clonal diversity may be underestimated. Among spike-specific TCRs, nearly half reportedly target unmutated variant regions. Repertoires were obtained only post-peak T cell response.

Data came from immunoSEQ multiplex PCR; TCRdb stores just in-frame clones and leaves some out. Of roughly 120,000 clones detected, around 90% appear once; the ten largest clones hold about 10%. Concerning this clone: Its specificity is unknown.

Sequencing was performed on peripheral blood, taken on day 0 of AZD1222 vaccination. The receptor was derived from an adult in good health.

The CDR3 reads CSVVFDVAGLHEQYF. CDR3 nucleotides: TGCAGCGTTGTATTCGATGTAGCAGGGTTGCACGAGCAGTACTTC. The chain links TRBV29-1 to TRBJ2-7, with D possibly being TRBD1 (5 bases). The germline CDR1 and CDR2 sequences are SQVTM and ANQGSEA. Deletions cut 4 bases from V and 5 bases from J, with 21 bases between. There are 15 residues in the CDR3.